Shown below are 13 T cell receptor beta chains from a single sample sequenced in a study of cytomegalovirus exposure and HLA in healthy donors. PCR involved 60 Vbeta and 13 Jbeta primers. Data came from immunoSEQ multiplex PCR; TCRdb stores just in-frame clones and leaves some out. In the table there are more than 100,000 clones, more than 60% of which are singletons. The sequencing input was PBMCs. The receptors stem from a woman under 30 in good health and CMV-seronegative.

The chain uses TRBV7-9 and TRBJ2-1; 8 positions agree with TRBD1. Trimming at V came to 5 bases and at J to 8 bases, leaving 5 bases not matched to a gene. Germline lookup yields CDR1 SEHNR and CDR2 FQNEAQ (reference sequence). The CDR3 is 13 amino acids. The CDR3 nucleotides read TGTGCCAGCAGCGCCAAACAGGGGGATGAGCAGTTCTTC. This gives the protein CASSAKQGDEQFF.

J is TRBJ2-1 and V is TRBV6-5, with TRBD2 identical over 7 bases. The CDR3 is made up of 15 amino acids. The J segment lost 3 bases and the V segment lost 6 bases, leaving 8 bases of the junction unmatched. The germline gives CDR1 MNHEY, CDR2 SVGAGI. The CDR3 protein is CASRPRLADYNEQFF. In DNA, the CDR3 is TGTGCCAGCAGACCCAGGCTAGCGGACTACAATGAGCAGTTCTTC.

This sequence joins TRBV27 and TRBJ1-5; D remains unclear. With 4 bases removed from V and 4 bases from J, the gap between germline ends came to 11 bases. There are 14 residues in the CDR3. Germline V lookup: CDR1 MNHEY, CDR2 SMNVEV (reference sequence). The CDR3, as DNA: TGTGCCAGCAGTTACGGACTGCCTAATCAGCCCCAGCATTTT. Residues: CASSYGLPNQPQHF.

J is TRBJ1-1 and V is TRBV4-2; D unresolved. CDR1 and CDR2 from the germline V gene are LGHNA and YNFKEQ. Trimming left V 3 bases short and J 1 base short, with 9 bases between. This CDR3 has 14 amino acids. DNA of the CDR3: TGTGCCAGCAGCCATCCCCCAGAGAACACTGAAGCTTTCTTT. Protein: CASSHPPENTEAFF.

The chain carries TRBV30 and TRBJ2-5; a weak D match, TRBD2 (6 bases). Trimming removed 4 bases from V and 9 bases from J, with 12 bases in between. Germline V gives CDR1 GTSNPN, CDR2 SVGIG (reference sequence). The CDR3 is 11 amino acids. The CDR3 region is CAWTIGEAQYF. CDR3 coding DNA: TGTGCCTGGACCATCGGGGAGGCCCAGTACTTC. The entire variable domain, with the rest obtained from reference TRBV30 and TRBJ2-5, is as follows: SQTIHQWPATLVQPVGSPLSLECTVEGTSNPNLYWYRQAAGRGLQLLFYSVGIGQISSEVPQNLSASRPQDRQFILSSKKLLLSDSGFYLCAWTIGEAQYFGPGTRLLVL.

This chain uses TRBV19 with TRBJ2-7, with 12 nucleotides matching TRBD2. V lost 6 bases to trimming and J lost 2 bases; unmatched junction nucleotides: 5. CDR3 size: 15 residues. CDR1 LNHDA and CDR2 SQIVND come from the germline V gene (reference sequence). CDR3 sequence: CASSGGLAGPYEQYF. The CDR3 DNA follows: TGTGCCAGTAGCGGGGGACTAGCGGGCCCCTACGAGCAGTACTTC.

Here the CDR3 reads CAISENVQGGQPQHF. The DNA for the CDR3 is TGTGCCATCAGTGAGAACGTACAGGGTGGTCAGCCCCAGCATTTT. This chain uses TRBV10-3 with TRBJ1-5; perhaps TRBD1 as D (6 bases). Trimming removed 2 bases at V and 6 bases at J, with 14 bases between. The CDR3 length is 15 residues. Germline CDR1 reads ENHRY; CDR2 reads SYGVKD.

This clone has more than one count but fewer than ten. The chain links TRBV4-2 to TRBJ2-7; tentatively, D is TRBD1 (6 bases). CDR3 length: 15 amino acids. Trimming pared 5 bases from V and 2 bases from J, leaving 16 bases between. Germline V gene data show CDR1 as LGHNA and CDR2 as YNFKEQ. CDR3 amino acids: CASSKGEQGTYEQYF. The CDR3 DNA is TGTGCCAGCAGCAAGGGGGAACAGGGTACCTACGAGCAGTACTTC.

The rearrangement links TRBV5-4 to TRBJ2-7; the D gene is possibly TRBD2 (6 bases). The CDR3 contains 15 residues. V was pared by 3 bases and J by 4 bases, with 17 bases between. Per germline, CDR1 SGHNT and CDR2 YYREEE (reference sequence). The CDR3 region has the DNA TGTGCCAGCAGCTCACCGGGACTGGCATCGTACGAGCAGTACTTC. Protein product: CASSSPGLASYEQYF. Using reference TRBV5-4 and TRBJ2-7 for the parts outside the CDR3, the full variable domain is ETGVTQSPTHLIKTRGQQVTLRCSSQSGHNTVSWYQQALGQGPQFIFQYYREEENGRGNFPPRFSGLQFPNYSSELNVNALELDDSALYLCASSSPGLASYEQYFGPGTRLTVT.

The chain joins TRBV5-3 to TRBJ1-4, with a weak D call TRBD1 (6 bases). TRBV5-3 has ORF status, its function being uncertain. Trimming pared 5 bases from V and 10 bases from J, leaving 15 bases between. The CDR3 has 13 amino acids. CDR3 loop: CARRPGTRVKLFF. In DNA, the CDR3 is TGTGCCAGAAGGCCCGGGACACGGGTAAAACTGTTTTTT.

The chain links TRBV9 to TRBJ2-3, with 7 bases aligning to TRBD2. Germline V gives CDR1 SGDLS, CDR2 YYNGEE. There are 16 residues in the CDR3. V lost 0 bases to trimming and J lost 3 bases; unmatched junction nucleotides: 7. CDR3 bases: TGTGCCAGCAGCGTAGAGGGAGGGAGATGGACAGATACGCAGTATTTT. As protein: CASSVEGGRWTDTQYF.

The chain combines TRBV30 with TRBJ1-3; D uncertain. CDR3 length: 12 amino acids. Germline CDR1 and CDR2: GTSNPN and SVGIG (reference sequence). V lost 1 base and J 12 bases, leaving 13 bases between the germline ends. The CDR3 DNA is TGTGCCTGGAGTGGAGGACTCCTGGGCATATATTTT. This codes for CAWSGGLLGIYF.

This chain joins TRBV18 and TRBJ1-4; D might be TRBD1 (6 bases). Germline loops: CDR1 KGHSH, CDR2 LQKENI. The CDR3 sequence is 15 residues long. Deletions cut 3 bases from V and 7 bases from J, with 15 bases between. DNA of the CDR3: TGTGCCAGCTCACCGACAGGTCCCCTTCTTGAAAAACTGTTTTTT. This encodes CASSPTGPLLEKLFF.